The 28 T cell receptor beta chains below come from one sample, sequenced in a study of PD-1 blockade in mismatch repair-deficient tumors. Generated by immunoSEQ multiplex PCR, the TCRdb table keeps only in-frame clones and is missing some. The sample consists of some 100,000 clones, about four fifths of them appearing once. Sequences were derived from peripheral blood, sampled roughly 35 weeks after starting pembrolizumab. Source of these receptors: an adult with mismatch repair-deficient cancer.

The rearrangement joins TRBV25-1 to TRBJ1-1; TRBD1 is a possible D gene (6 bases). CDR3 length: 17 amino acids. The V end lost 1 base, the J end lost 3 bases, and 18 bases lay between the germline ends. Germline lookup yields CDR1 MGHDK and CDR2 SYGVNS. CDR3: CASSEFFAQGTYTEAFF. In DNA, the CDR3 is TGTGCCAGCAGTGAATTTTTTGCCCAGGGGACGTACACTGAAGCTTTCTTT.

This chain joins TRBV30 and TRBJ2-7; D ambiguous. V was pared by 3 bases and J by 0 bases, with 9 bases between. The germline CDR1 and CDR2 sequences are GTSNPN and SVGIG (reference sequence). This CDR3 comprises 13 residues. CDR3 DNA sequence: TGTGCCTGGAGACCGTTAAGCTCCTACGAGCAGTACTTC. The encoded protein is CAWRPLSSYEQYF.

The CDR3 nucleotides read TGTGCCAGCTCACCACTCGCAGATAGCACAGATACGCAGTATTTT. Amino acids: CASSPLADSTDTQYF. The chain joins TRBV18 to TRBJ2-3; no clear D. CDR1 is KGHSH and CDR2 is LQKENI in the germline V gene. V lost 1 base to trimming and J lost 0 bases, with 8 bases between them. The CDR3 is 15 amino acids.

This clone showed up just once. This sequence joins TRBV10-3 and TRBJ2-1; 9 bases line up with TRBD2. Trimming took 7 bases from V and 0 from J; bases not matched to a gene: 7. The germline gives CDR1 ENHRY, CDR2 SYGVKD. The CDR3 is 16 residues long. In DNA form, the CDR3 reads TGTGCCATCACCCCGACTAGCGGTAGCTCCTACAATGAGCAGTTCTTC. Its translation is CAITPTSGSSYNEQFF.

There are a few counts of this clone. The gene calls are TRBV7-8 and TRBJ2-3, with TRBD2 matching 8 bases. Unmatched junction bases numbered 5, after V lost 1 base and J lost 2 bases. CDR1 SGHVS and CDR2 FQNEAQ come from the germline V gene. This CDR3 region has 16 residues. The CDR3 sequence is CASSLDGTRATDTQYF. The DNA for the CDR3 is TGTGCCAGCAGCTTAGACGGGACTAGGGCCACAGATACGCAGTATTTT.

CDR3 residues: CASSLYRDRGSQETQYF. For the CDR3, the DNA is TGTGCCAGCAGCTTGTACCGGGACAGGGGGAGTCAAGAGACCCAGTACTTC. This chain uses TRBV5-6 with TRBJ2-5, with 11 nucleotides matching TRBD1. The CDR3 is 17 residues long. The V segment lost 1 base and the J segment 2 bases; nucleotides outside the gene matches: 7. Looked up from germline, CDR1 is SGHDT and CDR2 is YYEEEE.

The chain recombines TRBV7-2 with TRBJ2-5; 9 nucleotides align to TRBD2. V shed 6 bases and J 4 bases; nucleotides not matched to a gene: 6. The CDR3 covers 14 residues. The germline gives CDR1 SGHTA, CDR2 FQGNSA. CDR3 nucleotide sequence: TGTGCCAGCAGGATTGGCGGGAGGGGAGAGACCCAGTACTTC. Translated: CASRIGGRGETQYF.

The chain's CDR3 is CASSLAGTSEQYF. CDR3 nucleotide sequence: TGTGCCAGCAGCTTGGCGGGGACTTCCGAGCAGTACTTC. The chain carries TRBV4-2 and TRBJ2-7; weak D call: TRBD2 (6 bases). This CDR3 is built from 13 residues. V lost 5 bases to trimming and J lost 6 bases, with 14 bases between them. Germline-derived CDR1 and CDR2 are LGHNA and YNFKEQ.

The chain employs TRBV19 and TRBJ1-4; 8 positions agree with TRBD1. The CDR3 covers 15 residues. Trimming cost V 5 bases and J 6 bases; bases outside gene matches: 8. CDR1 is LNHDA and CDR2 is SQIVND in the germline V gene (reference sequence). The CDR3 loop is CASSVTGQGDEKLFF. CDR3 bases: TGTGCCAGTAGTGTGACAGGACAGGGTGATGAAAAACTGTTTTTT. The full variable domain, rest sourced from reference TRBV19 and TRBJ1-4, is DGGITQSPKYLFRKEGQNVTLSCEQNLNHDAMYWYRQDPGQGLRLIYYSQIVNDFQKGDIAEGYSVSREKKESFPLTVTSAQKNPTAFYLCASSVTGQGDEKLFFGSGTQLSVL.

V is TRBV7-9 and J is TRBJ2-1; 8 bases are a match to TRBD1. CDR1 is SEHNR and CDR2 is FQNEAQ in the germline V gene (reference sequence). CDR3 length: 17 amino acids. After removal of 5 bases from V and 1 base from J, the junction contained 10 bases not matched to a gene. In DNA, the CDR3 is TGTGCCAGCAGCCCCCTGGGACAGGATAATTCCTACAATGAGCAGTTCTTC. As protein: CASSPLGQDNSYNEQFF. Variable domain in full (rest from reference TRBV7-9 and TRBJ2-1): DTGVSQNPRHKITKRGQNVTFRCDPISEHNRLYWYRQTLGQGPEFLTYFQNEAQLEKSRLLSDRFSAERPKGSFSTLEIQRTEQGDSAMYLCASSPLGQDNSYNEQFFGPGTRLTVL.

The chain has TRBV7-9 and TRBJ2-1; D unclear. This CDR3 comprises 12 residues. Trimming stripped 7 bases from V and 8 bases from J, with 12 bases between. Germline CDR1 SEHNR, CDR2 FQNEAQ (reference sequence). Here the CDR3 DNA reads TGTGCCAGCATTCTAATGGGGTATGAGCAGTTCTTC. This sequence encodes CASILMGYEQFF.

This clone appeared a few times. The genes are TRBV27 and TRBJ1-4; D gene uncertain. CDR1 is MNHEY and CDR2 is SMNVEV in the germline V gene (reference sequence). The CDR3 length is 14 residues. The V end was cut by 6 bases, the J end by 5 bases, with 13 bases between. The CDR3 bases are TGTGCCAGCAGCTCCGGGTTAAGGAATGAAAAACTGTTTTTT. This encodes CASSSGLRNEKLFF.

The DNA of the CDR3 is TGTGCCAGTAGTTGGACAGCAGATAGCAATCAGCCCCAGCATTTT. Amino acid sequence: CASSWTADSNQPQHF. The chain joins TRBV19 to TRBJ1-5; D possibly corresponds to TRBD1 (6 bases). CDR1 LNHDA and CDR2 SQIVND come from the germline V gene (reference sequence). Trimming pared 5 bases from V and 0 bases from J, leaving 11 bases between. CDR3 length: 15 residues.

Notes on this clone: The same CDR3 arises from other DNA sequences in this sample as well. Here the CDR3 DNA reads TGTGCCAGTCGAAGCGGCCCCACAGATACGCAGTATTTT. Residues: CASRSGPTDTQYF. The J gene is TRBJ2-3, the V gene TRBV19, with TRBD2 as a possible D gene (5 bases). CDR3 length equals 13 residues. Germline V lookup: CDR1 LNHDA, CDR2 SQIVND (reference sequence). Trimming shortened V by 8 bases and J by 2 bases, and 11 bases separated the two germline ends.

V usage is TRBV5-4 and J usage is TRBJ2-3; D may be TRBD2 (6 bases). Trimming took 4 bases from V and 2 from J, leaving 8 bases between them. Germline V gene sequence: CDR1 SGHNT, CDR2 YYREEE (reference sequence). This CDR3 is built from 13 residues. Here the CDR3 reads CASSQDYTDTQYF. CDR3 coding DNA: TGTGCCAGCAGCCAGGACTACACAGATACGCAGTATTTT. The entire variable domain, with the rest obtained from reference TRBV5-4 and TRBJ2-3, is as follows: ETGVTQSPTHLIKTRGQQVTLRCSSQSGHNTVSWYQQALGQGPQFIFQYYREEENGRGNFPPRFSGLQFPNYSSELNVNALELDDSALYLCASSQDYTDTQYFGPGTRLTVL.

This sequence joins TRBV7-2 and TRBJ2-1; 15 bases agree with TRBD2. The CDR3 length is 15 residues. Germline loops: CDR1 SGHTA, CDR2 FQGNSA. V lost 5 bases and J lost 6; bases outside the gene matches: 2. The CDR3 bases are TGTGCCAGCAGCCTGGGACTAGCGGGAGGCAATGAGCAGTTCTTC. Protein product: CASSLGLAGGNEQFF.

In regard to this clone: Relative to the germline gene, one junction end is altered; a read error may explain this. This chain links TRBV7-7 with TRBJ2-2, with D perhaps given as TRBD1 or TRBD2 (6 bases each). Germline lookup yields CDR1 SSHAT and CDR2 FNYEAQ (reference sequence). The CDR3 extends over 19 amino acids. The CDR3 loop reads CASSLSILGGEANTGELFF. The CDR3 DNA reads TGTGCTAGCAGCTTAAGTATATTGGGGGGCGAAGCGAACACCGGGGAGCTGTTTTTT.

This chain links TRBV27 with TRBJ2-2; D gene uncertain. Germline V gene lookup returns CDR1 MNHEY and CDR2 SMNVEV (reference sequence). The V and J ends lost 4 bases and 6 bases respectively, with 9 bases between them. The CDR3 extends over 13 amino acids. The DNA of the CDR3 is TGTGCCAGCAGTTCCCTAGTTCCCGGGGAGCTGTTTTTT. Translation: CASSSLVPGELFF.

The CDR3 DNA follows: TGTGCCAGCAGTGTGAGGACAGGGGGGTCGTCCGAGCAGTACTTC. Protein sequence: CASSVRTGGSSEQYF. The genes are TRBV2 and TRBJ2-7; TRBD1 agrees at 10 bases. V was clipped by 4 bases and J by 6 bases; unmatched bases: 9. CDR3 size: 15 residues. Germline V gene sequence: CDR1 SNHLY, CDR2 FYNNEI.

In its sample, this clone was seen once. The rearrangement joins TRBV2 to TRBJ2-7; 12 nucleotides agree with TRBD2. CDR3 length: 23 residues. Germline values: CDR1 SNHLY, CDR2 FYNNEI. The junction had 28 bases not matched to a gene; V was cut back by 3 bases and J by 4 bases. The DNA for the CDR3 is TGTGCCAGCAGTGACAGGGGGCGATCCCTACTAGCGGGAGGTTATATCTCCCCGTACGAGCAGTACTTC. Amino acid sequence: CASSDRGRSLLAGGYISPYEQYF.

CDR3 bases: TGTGCCAGCAGCTTGGTAACGGGAATCAGCTCTGGAAACACCATATATTTT. Its translation is CASSLVTGISSGNTIYF. This rearrangement joins TRBV5-5 to TRBJ1-3; D unclear. Germline CDR1 reads SGHKS; CDR2 reads YYEKEE (reference sequence). The length of the CDR3 is 17 residues. Trimming pared 0 bases from V and 0 bases from J, leaving 13 bases between.

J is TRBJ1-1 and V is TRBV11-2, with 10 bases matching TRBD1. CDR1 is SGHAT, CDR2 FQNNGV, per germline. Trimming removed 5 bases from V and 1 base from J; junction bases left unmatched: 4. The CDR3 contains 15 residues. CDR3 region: CASSPGTGANTEAFF. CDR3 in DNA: TGTGCCAGCAGCCCCGGGACAGGGGCGAACACTGAAGCTTTCTTT. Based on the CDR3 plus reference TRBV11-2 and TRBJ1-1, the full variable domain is EAGVAQSPRYKIIEKRQSVAFWCNPISGHATLYWYQQILGQGPKLLIQFQNNGVVDDSQLPKDRFSAERLKGVDSTLKIQPAKLEDSAVYLCASSPGTGANTEAFFGQGTRLTVV.

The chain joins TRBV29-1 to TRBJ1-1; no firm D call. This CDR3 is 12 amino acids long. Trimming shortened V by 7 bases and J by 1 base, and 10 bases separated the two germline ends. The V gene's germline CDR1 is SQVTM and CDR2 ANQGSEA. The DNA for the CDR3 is TGCAGCGCCCTCTCCGGGAACACTGAAGCTTTCTTT. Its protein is CSALSGNTEAFF.

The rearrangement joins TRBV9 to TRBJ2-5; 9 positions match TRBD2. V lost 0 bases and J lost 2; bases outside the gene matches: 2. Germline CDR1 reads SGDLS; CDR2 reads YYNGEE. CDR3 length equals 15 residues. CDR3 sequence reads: CASSVDLAGQETQYF. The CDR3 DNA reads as TGTGCCAGCAGCGTAGACCTAGCGGGACAAGAGACCCAGTACTTC.

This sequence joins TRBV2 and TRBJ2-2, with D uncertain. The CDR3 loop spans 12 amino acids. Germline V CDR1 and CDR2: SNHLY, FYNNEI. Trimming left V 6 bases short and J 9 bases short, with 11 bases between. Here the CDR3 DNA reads TGTGCCAGCAGGGTAGTTAGCAGGGAGCTGTTTTTT. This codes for CASRVVSRELFF.

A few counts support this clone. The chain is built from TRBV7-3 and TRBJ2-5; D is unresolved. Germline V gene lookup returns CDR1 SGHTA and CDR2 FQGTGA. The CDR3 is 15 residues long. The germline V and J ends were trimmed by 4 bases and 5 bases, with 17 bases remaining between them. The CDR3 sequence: CASSSSGLPEETQYF. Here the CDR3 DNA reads TGTGCCAGCAGCTCCTCCGGTTTACCGGAGGAGACCCAGTACTTC.

CDR3 sequence reads: CASSIIWRTRLAGGLSSYNEQFF. CDR3 nucleotide sequence: TGTGCCAGTAGTATTATCTGGAGGACTAGGTTAGCGGGAGGGCTGTCTTCCTACAATGAGCAGTTCTTC. The V call is TRBV19, the J call TRBJ2-1; 11 bases agree with TRBD2. The germline V gene encodes CDR1 LNHDA and CDR2 SQIVND (reference sequence). The CDR3 spans 23 residues. Trimming removed 3 bases from V and 1 base from J; junction bases left unmatched: 23. The whole variable domain, remainder taken from reference TRBV19 and TRBJ2-1, is DGGITQSPKYLFRKEGQNVTLSCEQNLNHDAMYWYRQDPGQGLRLIYYSQIVNDFQKGDIAEGYSVSREKKESFPLTVTSAQKNPTAFYLCASSIIWRTRLAGGLSSYNEQFFGPGTRLTVL.

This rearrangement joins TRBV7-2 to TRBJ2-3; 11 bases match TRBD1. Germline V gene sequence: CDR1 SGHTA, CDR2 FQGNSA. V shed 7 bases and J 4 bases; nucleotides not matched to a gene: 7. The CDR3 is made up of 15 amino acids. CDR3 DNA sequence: TGTGCCAGCACCCGGGGACAGGGGGTCGCAGATACGCAGTATTTT. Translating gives CASTRGQGVADTQYF.